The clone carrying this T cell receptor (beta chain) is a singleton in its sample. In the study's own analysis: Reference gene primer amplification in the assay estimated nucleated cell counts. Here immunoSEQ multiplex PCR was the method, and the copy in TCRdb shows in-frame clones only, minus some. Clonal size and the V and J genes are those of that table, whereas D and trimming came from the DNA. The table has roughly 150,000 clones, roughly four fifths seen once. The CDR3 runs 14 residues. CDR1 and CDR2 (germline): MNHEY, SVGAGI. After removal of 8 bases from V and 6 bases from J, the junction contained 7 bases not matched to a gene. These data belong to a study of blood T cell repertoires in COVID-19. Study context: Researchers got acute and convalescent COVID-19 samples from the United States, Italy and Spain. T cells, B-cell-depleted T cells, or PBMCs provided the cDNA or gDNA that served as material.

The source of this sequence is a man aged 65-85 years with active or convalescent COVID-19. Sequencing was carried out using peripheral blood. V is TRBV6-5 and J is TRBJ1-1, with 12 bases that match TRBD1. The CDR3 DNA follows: TGTGCCAGCTTCCGGGACAGGGGGCTCTCTGAAGCTTTCTTT. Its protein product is CASFRDRGLSEAFF.